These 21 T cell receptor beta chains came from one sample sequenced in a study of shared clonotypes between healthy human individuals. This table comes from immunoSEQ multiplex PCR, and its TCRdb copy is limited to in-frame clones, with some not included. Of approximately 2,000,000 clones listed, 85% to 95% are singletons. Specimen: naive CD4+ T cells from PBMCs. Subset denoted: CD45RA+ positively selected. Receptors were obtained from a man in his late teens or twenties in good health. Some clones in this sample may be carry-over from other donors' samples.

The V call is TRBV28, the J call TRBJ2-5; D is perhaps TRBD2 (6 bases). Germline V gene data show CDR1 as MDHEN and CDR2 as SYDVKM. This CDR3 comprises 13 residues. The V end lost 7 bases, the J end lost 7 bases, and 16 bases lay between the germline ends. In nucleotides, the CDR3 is TGTGCCAGCACCCCTCGGGTCGGGAGGACCCAGTACTTC. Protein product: CASTPRVGRTQYF.

The DNA of the CDR3 is TGCGCCAGCAGCCAAGAGGGGACAGCCGCCTACGAGCAGTACTTC. Protein sequence: CASSQEGTAAYEQYF. The chain carries TRBV4-3 and TRBJ2-7, with 7 bases aligning to TRBD1. J was trimmed by 2 bases and V by 0 bases; bases with no gene match: 4. Germline loops: CDR1 LGHNA, CDR2 YSLEER. This CDR3 is 15 amino acids long.

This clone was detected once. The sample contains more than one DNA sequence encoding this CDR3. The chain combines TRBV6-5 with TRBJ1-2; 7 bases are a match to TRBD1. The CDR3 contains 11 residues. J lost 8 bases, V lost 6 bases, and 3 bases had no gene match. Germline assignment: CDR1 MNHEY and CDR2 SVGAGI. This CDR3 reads CASRQGGGYTF. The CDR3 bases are TGTGCCAGCAGGCAGGGGGGAGGCTACACCTTC.

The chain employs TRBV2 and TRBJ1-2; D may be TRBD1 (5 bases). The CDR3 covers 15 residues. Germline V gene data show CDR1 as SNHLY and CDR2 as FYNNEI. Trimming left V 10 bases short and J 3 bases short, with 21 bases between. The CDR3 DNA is TGTGCCACCCCCTACTTTTGGGGCCTGCACTATGGCTACACCTTC. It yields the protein CATPYFWGLHYGYTF.

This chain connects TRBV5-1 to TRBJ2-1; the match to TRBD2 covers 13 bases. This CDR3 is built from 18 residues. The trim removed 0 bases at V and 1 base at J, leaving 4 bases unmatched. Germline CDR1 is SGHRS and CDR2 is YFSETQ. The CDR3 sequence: CASSLAGLAGSSYNEQFF. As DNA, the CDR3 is TGCGCCAGCAGCTTGGCGGGACTAGCGGGATCTTCCTACAATGAGCAGTTCTTC.

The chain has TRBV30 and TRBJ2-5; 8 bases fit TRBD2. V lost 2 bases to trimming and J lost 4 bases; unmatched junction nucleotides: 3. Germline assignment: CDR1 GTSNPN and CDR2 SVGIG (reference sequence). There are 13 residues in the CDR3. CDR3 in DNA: TGTGCCTGGAGTCGAAGCGGGAGAGAGACCCAGTACTTC. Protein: CAWSRSGRETQYF.

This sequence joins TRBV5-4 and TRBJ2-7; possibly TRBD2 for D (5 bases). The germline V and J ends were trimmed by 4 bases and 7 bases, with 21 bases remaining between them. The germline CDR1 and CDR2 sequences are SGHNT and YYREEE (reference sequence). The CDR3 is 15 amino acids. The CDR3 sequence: CASSPDLHLSGEQYF. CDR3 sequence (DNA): TGTGCCAGCAGCCCGGACTTACACCTCAGTGGGGAGCAGTACTTC.

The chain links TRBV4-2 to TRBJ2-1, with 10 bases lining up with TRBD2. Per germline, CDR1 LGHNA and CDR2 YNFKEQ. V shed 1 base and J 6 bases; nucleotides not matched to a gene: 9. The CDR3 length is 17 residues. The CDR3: CASSQAGLAGDLNEQFF. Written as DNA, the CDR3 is TGTGCCAGCAGCCAAGCCGGTCTAGCGGGGGACCTCAATGAGCAGTTCTTC.

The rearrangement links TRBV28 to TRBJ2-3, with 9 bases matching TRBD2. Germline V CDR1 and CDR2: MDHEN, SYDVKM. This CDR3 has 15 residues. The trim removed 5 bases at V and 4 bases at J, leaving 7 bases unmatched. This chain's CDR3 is CASSVSSGVSDTQYF. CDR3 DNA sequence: TGTGCCAGCAGTGTGTCTAGCGGGGTATCAGATACGCAGTATTTT.

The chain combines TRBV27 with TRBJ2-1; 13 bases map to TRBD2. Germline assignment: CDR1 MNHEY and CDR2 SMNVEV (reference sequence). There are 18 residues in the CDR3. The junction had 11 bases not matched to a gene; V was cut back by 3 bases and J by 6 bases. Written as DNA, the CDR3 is TGTGCCAGCAGTTTCAAGACTAGCGGGAGGAGGGGCTTCAATGAGCAGTTCTTC. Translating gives CASSFKTSGRRGFNEQFF.

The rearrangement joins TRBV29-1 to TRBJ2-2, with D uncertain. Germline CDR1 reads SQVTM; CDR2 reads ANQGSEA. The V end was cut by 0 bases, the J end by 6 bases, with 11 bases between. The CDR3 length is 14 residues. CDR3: CSVEEASASGELFF. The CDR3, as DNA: TGCAGCGTTGAAGAGGCGAGTGCGTCCGGGGAGCTGTTTTTT.

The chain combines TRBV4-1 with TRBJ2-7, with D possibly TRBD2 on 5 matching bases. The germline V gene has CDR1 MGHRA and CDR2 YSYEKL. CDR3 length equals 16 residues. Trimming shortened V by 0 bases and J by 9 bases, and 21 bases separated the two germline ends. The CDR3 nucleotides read TGCGCCAGCAGCCAAGATGTTGGACTTATCATCGTACGGCAGTACTTC. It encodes CASSQDVGLIIVRQYF.

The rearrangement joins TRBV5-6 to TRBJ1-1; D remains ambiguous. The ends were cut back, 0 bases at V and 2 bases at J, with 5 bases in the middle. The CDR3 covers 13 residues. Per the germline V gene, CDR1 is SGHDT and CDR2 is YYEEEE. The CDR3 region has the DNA TGTGCCAGCAGCTTGGGGGATAACACTGAAGCTTTCTTT. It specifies CASSLGDNTEAFF.

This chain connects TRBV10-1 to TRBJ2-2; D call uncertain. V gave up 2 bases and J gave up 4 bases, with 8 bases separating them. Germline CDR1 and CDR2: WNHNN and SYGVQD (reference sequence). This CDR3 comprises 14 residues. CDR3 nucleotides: TGCGCCAGCAGTGAGGTATCGGCCACCGGGGAGCTGTTTTTT. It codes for CASSEVSATGELFF.

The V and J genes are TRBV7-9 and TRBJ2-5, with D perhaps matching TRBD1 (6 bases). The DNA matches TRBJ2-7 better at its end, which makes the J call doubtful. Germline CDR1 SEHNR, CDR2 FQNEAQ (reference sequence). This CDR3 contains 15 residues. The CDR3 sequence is CASSSQGKSSYEQYF. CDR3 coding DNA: TGTGCCAGCAGCTCCCAGGGGAAGAGCTCCTACGAGCAGTACTTC.

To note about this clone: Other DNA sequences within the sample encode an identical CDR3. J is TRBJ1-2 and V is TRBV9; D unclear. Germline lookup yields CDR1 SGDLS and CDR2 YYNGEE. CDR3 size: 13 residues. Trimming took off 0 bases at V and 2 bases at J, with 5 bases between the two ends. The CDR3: CASSVGVNYGYTF. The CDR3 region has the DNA TGTGCCAGCAGCGTAGGAGTGAACTATGGCTACACCTTC.

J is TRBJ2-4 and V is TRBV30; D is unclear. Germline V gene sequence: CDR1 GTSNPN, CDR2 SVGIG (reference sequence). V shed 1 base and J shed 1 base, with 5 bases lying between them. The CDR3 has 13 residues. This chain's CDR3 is CAWSEWAKNIQYF. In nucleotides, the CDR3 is TGTGCCTGGAGTGAATGGGCCAAAAACATTCAGTACTTC.

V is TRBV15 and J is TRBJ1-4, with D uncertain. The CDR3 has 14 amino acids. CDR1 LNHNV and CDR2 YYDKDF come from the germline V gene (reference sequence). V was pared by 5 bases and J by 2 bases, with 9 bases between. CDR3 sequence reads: CATSLQRTNEKLFF. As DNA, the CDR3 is TGTGCCACCAGCCTTCAAAGGACTAATGAAAAACTGTTTTTT.

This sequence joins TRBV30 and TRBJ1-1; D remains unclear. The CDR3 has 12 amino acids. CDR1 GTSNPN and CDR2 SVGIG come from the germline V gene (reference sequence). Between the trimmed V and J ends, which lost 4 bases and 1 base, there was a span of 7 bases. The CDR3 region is CAWNPRNTEAFF. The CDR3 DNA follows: TGTGCCTGGAACCCCAGGAACACTGAAGCTTTCTTT.

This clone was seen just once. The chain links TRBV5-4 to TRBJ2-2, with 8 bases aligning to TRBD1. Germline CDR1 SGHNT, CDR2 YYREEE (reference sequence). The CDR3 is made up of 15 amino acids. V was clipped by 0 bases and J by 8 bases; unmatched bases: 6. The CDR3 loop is CASSLGGQGGGELFF. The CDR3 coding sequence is TGTGCCAGCAGCTTGGGAGGACAGGGAGGAGGGGAGCTGTTTTTT.

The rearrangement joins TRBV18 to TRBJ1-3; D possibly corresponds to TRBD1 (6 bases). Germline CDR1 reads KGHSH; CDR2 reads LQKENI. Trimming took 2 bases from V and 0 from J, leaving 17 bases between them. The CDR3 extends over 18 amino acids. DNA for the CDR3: TGTGCCAGCTCACCATTCCCCGGGGGCTCGAGCTCTGGAAACACCATATATTTT. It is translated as CASSPFPGGSSSGNTIYF.